This T cell receptor (beta chain) was profiled in a study of read filtering for tumor transcriptome and immune sequencing. The wider study: R-ISS stage counts were eight or nine for I, roughly 15 for II, 7 for III. IR-seq gave about 3.5 to 10.27 million TCR reads per sample; RNA-seq gave about 80 to 1273.

CDR1 PRHDT and CDR2 FYEKMQ come from the germline V gene (reference sequence). The CDR3 loop spans 14 amino acids. In regard to this clonotype: Likely a read error: the CDR3 ends without its conserved phenylalanine or tryptophan.

From roughly 390 ng of RNA, a library with molecular barcoded alpha/delta and beta/gamma adaptors was made. TCRdb processed the reads anew with MiXCR; each CDR3 protein has one entry. Of around 140,000 distinct CDR3 sequences listed, roughly an eighth were seen once; the top ten hold just under 8.5%. The chain carries TRBV13 and TRBJ2-1, with a weak D call TRBD1 (6 bases). The sequencing sample was made of a population of CD138-negative cells sorted from bone marrow. This sequence originates from a donor aged 40 or older with multiple myeloma. The CDR3 DNA follows: TGTGCCGGCAGACCCAGGGGATCGGTCAATGAGCAGTTCCTC. It translates to CAGRPRGSVNEQFL.